Described below is a single T cell receptor beta chain sequence and its context. There is no known antigen for this receptor. Base quality data are lacking; no much larger clone is found one base away. The data derive from a study of shared clonotypes between healthy human individuals (dated by TCRdb to 2018 to 2021). For the wider study: The cohort comprised two women and a few men aged 18 to 49 years. Per donor, three plates each were used for CD4 naive and CD4 memory, two for CD8 naive, and one for CD8 memory. Blood TCR repertoires of 5 or 6 healthy adults were deeply sequenced to estimate repertoire size and the extent of clonotype sharing between individuals. To increase sequencing depth and limit assay-specific biases, different laboratories used diverse techniques to prepare libraries and sequence TCR repertoires. Each donor's leukapheresis produced roughly between roughly 0.85 and 9 billion PBMCs. Summary of the overall study and its limitations: The genetic and exposure-history diversity represented was limited by the small number of donors. Across a handful of donors, 4.5% to 6.5% of naive CD4, 3% to 3.5% of naive CD8, approximately 2.5% of memory CD4, and roughly 0.4% of memory CD8 clonotypes were shared. Sampling was restricted to blood, and TCR repertoires in tissue are likely to differ from TCR repertoires in blood. Estimated clonotype richness was generally larger for naive than for memory subsets. Compared with non-shared clonotypes, clonotypes shared by all four sorted-subset donors had higher generation probabilities. Even with the large sequencing depth, rarefaction of the sorted-subset datasets indicated that sequencing was incomplete. Pairwise subsampling indicated that sequencing depth was expected to affect the degree of clonotype sharing among donors.

CD8 naive samples were obtained by positive selection for CCR7 among CD45RO-negative cells, yielding a CD45RA+CCR7+ population from which TemRA cells were excluded. Healthy HIV-negative adults with no recently reported acute infections or vaccinations were included as donors. Only Caucasian adults living in Nashville, Tennessee, USA were represented among the donors. After blood collection by leukapheresis, PBMCs were isolated using Ficoll-Histopaque density gradient centrifugation and then cryopreserved in the vapor phase of liquid nitrogen. Purity and quantity of every magnetically sorted T cell population were checked by analytical flow cytometry. Genomic DNA was isolated from every sorted fraction and measured by UV absorbance on a Nanodrop 2000c. Using the deep immunoSEQ assay, TCR CDR3 regions were amplified from genomic DNA by multiplex PCR. For each cell subset, the extracted genomic DNA was distributed evenly across all wells of several immunoSEQ 96-well plates, and each plate served as one replicate. For sorted subsets, roughly 0.2 ug genomic DNA, equal to approximately 30,000 T cell genomes, was loaded into each replicate PCR. The purified libraries were quantified using a Qubit 3.0 fluorometer, sized with a Bioanalyzer 2100, and then quantified again using the KAPA Library Quantification kit. Each immunoSEQ 96-well plate was sequenced on its own single-read 150-cycle Illumina NextSeq 550 flow cell. In the original analysis: Because only junctional sequences without quality scores were contained in the immunoSEQ output, filtering matching that applied to full-length reads could not be performed. Sequences were annotated with PyIR, a Python wrapper for IgBLAST v1.9, using IMGT germline references to assign V/J genes and CDR3. Reads were filtered out if the reads had weak V/J assignments (E-value above 1e-6), no CDR3, stop codons, out-of-frame junctions, or ambiguous translated residues. A V3J clonotype was defined by an identical inferred V gene, J gene, and CDR3 amino acid sequence. To compute the percentage overlap between repertoires, the number of shared unique clonotypes was divided by the size of the smaller repertoire. Richness of each repertoire was evaluated using RTK rarefaction, the Chao1 estimator, and Recon v2.1 estimates of unobserved clonotypes. For all TCRbeta clonotypes obtained by the gDNA method from a few donors, generation probabilities were computed with OLGA. TCRdb's version of the immuneACCESS table is confined to in-frame rearrangements and falls short of the full clone set. An unresolved V gene accounts for under half of the shortfall where checked; the remainder is of unknown origin. V, J and clone size were drawn from that table, and D and trimming were deduced from the DNA. This sample holds roughly 2 million clones; roughly 94% were observed only once. Of the sample, roughly 1% falls within the top ten clones.

Per the germline V gene (reference sequence), SEHNR is the CDR1 and FQNEAQ is the CDR2. Unmatched junction bases come to 5, with V trimmed by 4 bases and J by 3 bases. Spanning cysteine to phenylalanine, the CDR3 consists of 16 amino acids. The retained sequence is limited to the CDR3, 48 bases, with the frame set at the first base. Input material: naive CD8+ T cells sorted from blood. In the paper's terms, the cell subset or site label means: CD45RA+CCR7+. The sequence came from a young man in good health. The chain links TRBV7-9 with TRBJ2-3, with 12 bases matching TRBD2. The CDR3 region: CASSWTSGVKTDTQYF. The sequenced DNA: TGTGCCAGCAGCTGGACTAGCGGGGTGAAGACAGATACGCAGTATTTT.